The rows below give T cell receptor beta chains drawn from one sample of a study of post-analysis software for immune sequencing data. One entry per CDR3 protein results from TCRdb running MiXCR on the PCR reads. The sample holds about 540,000 distinct CDR3 sequences; roughly 34% are singletons and the top ten take around 6%. Sequencing input: blood. The receptors originated from a girl aged 2-17 years with multiple sclerosis. CDR3s include the opening cysteine and the closing phenylalanine or tryptophan. D genes are given only for firm matches. A clone size is listed for some rows: how often the clone was seen (once, few, many), or a class if it is expanded.

TRBJ2-1	.	TRBV3-1	few	TGTGCCAGCAGCCAAGAACACCCTAGAGGTCGCGATGAGCAGTTCTTC	CASSQEHPRGRDEQFF
TRBJ2-3	TRBD2	TRBV18	few	TGTGCCAGCTCACCACCCGCGGGGGGACGCACAGATACGCAGTATTTT	CASSPPAGGRTDTQYF
TRBJ2-3	.	TRBV27	.	TGTGCCAGCAGTCCCGACTGGGGAATAGAGGAAGGACCAGATACGCAGTATTTT	CASSPDWGIEEGPDTQYF
TRBJ1-4	.	TRBV7-2	.	TGTGCCAGCAGCTTAGTTCATCGCGGATCTAATGAAAAACTGTTTTTT	CASSLVHRGSNEKLFF
TRBJ1-2	.	TRBV10-2	.	TGCGCCAGCAGTGACAGCCTCCAGGGTGGCTACACCTTC	CASSDSLQGGYTF
TRBJ2-7	TRBD1	TRBV29-1	few	TGCAGCGTTAAGTGGGACAGGGGATACGAGCAGTACTTC	CSVKWDRGYEQYF
TRBJ1-2	.	TRBV20-1	.	TGCAGTGCTAGAGCGATAGCTAACTATGGCTACACCTTC	CSARAIANYGYTF
TRBJ2-1	.	TRBV2	few	TGTGCCAGCAGTGATTGGGGGGCTTTGATCTTC	CASSDWGALIF
TRBJ1-2	TRBD1	TRBV5-1	few	TGCGCCAGCAGCGGGACAGGGGGCGATGGCTACACCTTC	CASSGTGGDGYTF
TRBJ1-6	.	TRBV6-1	.	TGTGCCAGCAGTGAGGGATTCCGTGTCCCCCTCCACTTT	CASSEGFRVPLHF
TRBJ2-1	.	TRBV4-1	few	TGCGCCAGCAGCCAAGTTCCACTCCCCTGGGGGAATGAGCAGTTCTTC	CASSQVPLPWGNEQFF
TRBJ1-2	.	TRBV20-1	few	TGCAGTGCCTATCGGACAGAGAACTATGGCTACACCTTC	CSAYRTENYGYTF
TRBJ2-1	.	TRBV12-3/TRBV12-4	.	TGTGCCACTTCGCCCCTTTCCCGGCGGAATGAGCAGTTCTTC	CATSPLSRRNEQFF
TRBJ2-7	TRBD1	TRBV28	.	TGTGCCAGCAGTATCAGACAGGGGAGCTCCTACGAGCAGTACTTC	CASSIRQGSSYEQYF
TRBJ1-1	.	TRBV6-5	.	TGTGCCAGCAGTTACTATCGCAGGACGGAAGCTTTCTTT	CASSYYRRTEAFF
TRBJ2-5	.	TRBV20-1	.	TGCAGTGCTAGACCCCAAAGGAGAGAGACCCAGTACTTC	CSARPQRRETQYF
TRBJ2-3	TRBD2	TRBV9	few	TGTGCCAGCAGCGTAGGCACGGGGGGGTACACAGATACGCAGTATTTT	CASSVGTGGYTDTQYF
TRBJ2-1	TRBD2	TRBV5-1	few	TGCGCCAGCAAGGCTAGCGGGGGGGCCACCTACAATGAGCAGTTCTTC	CASKASGGATYNEQFF
TRBJ2-3	.	TRBV20-1	.	TGCAGTGCTACGCCTACAGATACGCAGTATTTT	CSATPTDTQYF
TRBJ2-7	TRBD1	TRBV7-2	.	TGTGCCAGCAGCCTCGGCCCAGGGGGCGCGTTCTACGAGCAGTACTTC	CASSLGPGGAFYEQYF
TRBJ1-1	TRBD1	TRBV5-1	.	TGCGCCAGCAACTTATCCCAGGGGGCTGACACTGAAGCTTTCTTT	CASNLSQGADTEAFF
TRBJ1-2	.	TRBV15	.	TGTGCCACCAGCAGAAAGACAGTTGGCTACACCTTC	CATSRKTVGYTF
TRBJ2-5	.	TRBV7-9	.	TGTGCCACCCAAAAAACAACAGGGAAGGGTCTTCAGGAGACCCAGTACTTC	CATQKTTGKGLQETQYF
TRBJ2-7	TRBD1	TRBV29-1	.	TGCAGCGTTGTTCCGGGACAGGGTGACTACGAGCAGTACTTC	CSVVPGQGDYEQYF
TRBJ2-3	.	TRBV6-4	many	TGTGCCAGCAGTGACGAAGATAGCACAGATACGCAGTATTTT	CASSDEDSTDTQYF
TRBJ2-3	TRBD2	TRBV12-3/TRBV12-4	.	TGTGCCAGCAGTTTACCCGGGACTAGCGGTTCAGATACGCAGTATTTT	CASSLPGTSGSDTQYF